The next 23 T cell receptor beta chains were all read from a single sample in a study of technical replicates of blood from a handful of donors. Libraries were prepared by immunoSEQ multiplex PCR; TCRdb keeps only in-frame clonotypes and omits some of them. The sample contains 80,000 or so clones, 98% of which appear only once. The sample was T cells isolated from PBMCs. The receptors here all came from a human donor in good health.

This chain connects TRBV25-1 to TRBJ2-1; TRBD2 matches at 7 bases. The CDR3 sequence is 13 residues long. V was clipped by 4 bases and J by 10 bases; unmatched bases: 7. From germline, CDR1 is MGHDK and CDR2 SYGVNS. DNA for the CDR3: TGTGCCAGCAGTGTGGGGGGAGGGTCGGAGCAGTTCTTC. Amino acids: CASSVGGGSEQFF.

V gene TRBV29-1 combines with J gene TRBJ1-2; 7 bases map to TRBD1. The CDR3 sequence is 12 residues long. V lost 6 bases, J lost 8 bases, and 9 bases stayed unmatched. CDR1 SQVTM and CDR2 ANQGSEA come from the germline V gene. The CDR3 nucleotides read TGCAGCGTCGCCAGACAGGGTGAGGGCTACACCTTC. The encoded protein is CSVARQGEGYTF.

The gene calls are TRBV7-3 and TRBJ2-3; the match to TRBD2 covers 11 bases. The CDR3 is 17 residues long. V trimming: 2 bases; J trimming: 0 bases; junction bases outside the gene matches: 4. Germline V CDR1 and CDR2: SGHTA, FQGTGA. CDR3 bases: TGTGCCAGCAGCTTAGGAGTAGCGGGGGGGAGCACAGATACGCAGTATTTT. Translating it yields CASSLGVAGGSTDTQYF.

The chain employs TRBV7-6 and TRBJ2-2; D is undetermined. With 2 bases removed from V and 3 bases from J, the gap between germline ends came to 22 bases. CDR3 length: 19 residues. The V gene's germline CDR1 is SGHVS and CDR2 FNYEAQ. CDR3 nucleotides: TGTGCCAGCAGCTTAACCCCAACCGTCGGTTCCCCGGACACCGGGGAGCTGTTTTTT. Translation gives CASSLTPTVGSPDTGELFF.

The V and J genes are TRBV6-5 and TRBJ2-7, with 7 bases lining up with TRBD1. From germline, CDR1 is MNHEY and CDR2 SVGAGI. V was clipped by 5 bases and J by 2 bases; unmatched bases: 6. The CDR3 has 14 amino acids. CDR3: CASSEPGQPYEQYF. The CDR3 nucleotides are TGTGCCAGCAGTGAACCGGGACAGCCCTACGAGCAGTACTTC.

The V and J genes are TRBV5-4 and TRBJ2-5; 9 nucleotides agree with TRBD2. This CDR3 has 16 amino acids. V was clipped by 4 bases and J by 1 base; unmatched bases: 8. The V gene's germline CDR1 is SGHNT and CDR2 YYREEE (reference sequence). DNA for the CDR3: TGTGCCAGCAGCCCCAACCAGCGGGAGGCCCAAGAGACCCAGTACTTC. Residues: CASSPNQREAQETQYF.

This chain connects TRBV28 to TRBJ1-1; D is ambiguous. The CDR3 runs 15 residues. CDR1 and CDR2 from the germline V gene are MDHEN and SYDVKM. The V end was cut by 7 bases, the J end by 0 bases, with 15 bases between. The CDR3 loop reads CASKEAALMNTEAFF. CDR3 in DNA: TGTGCCAGCAAGGAGGCAGCACTCATGAACACTGAAGCTTTCTTT.

This sequence joins TRBV5-1 and TRBJ2-7; D call uncertain. The CDR3 is 14 residues long. V lost 3 bases and J lost 2, with 12 bases in between. Germline CDR1 is SGHRS and CDR2 is YFSETQ. The CDR3 here is CASSSIGGTYEQYF. DNA of the CDR3: TGCGCCAGCAGCTCCATAGGCGGCACCTACGAGCAGTACTTC.

The chain links TRBV25-1 to TRBJ2-2; TRBD1 matches 9 bases. From germline, CDR1 is MGHDK and CDR2 SYGVNS. CDR3 length: 16 residues. The junction had 8 bases not matched to a gene; V was cut back by 4 bases and J by 5 bases. The CDR3 region has the DNA TGTGCCAGCAGTGGACCGGGACAGGGATCGACCGGGGAGCTGTTTTTT. This sequence encodes CASSGPGQGSTGELFF. Drawing the rest from reference TRBV25-1 and TRBJ2-2, the complete variable domain is EADIYQTPRYLVIGTGKKITLECSQTMGHDKMYWYQQDPGMELHLIHYSYGVNSTEKGDLSSESTVSRIRTEHFPLTLESARPSHTSQYLCASSGPGQGSTGELFFGEGSRLTVL.

V usage is TRBV10-2 and J usage is TRBJ2-7; D uncertain. The CDR3 length is 13 residues. CDR1 is WSHSY, CDR2 SAAADI, per germline. The V and J ends lost 3 bases and 1 base respectively, with 7 bases between them. CDR3 sequence: CASSDVYSYEQYF. The DNA of the CDR3 is TGCGCCAGCAGTGATGTGTATTCCTACGAGCAGTACTTC.

This sequence joins TRBV6-5 and TRBJ2-7, with D perhaps matching TRBD1 (6 bases). V was shortened by 6 bases and J by 3 bases, with 15 bases between the two germline ends. The CDR3 runs 14 residues. CDR1 is MNHEY and CDR2 is SVGAGI in the germline V gene. The CDR3 DNA reads TGTGCCAGCAGGAAAGGGGACACCCACTACGAGCAGTACTTC. Translating it yields CASRKGDTHYEQYF.

The V call is TRBV14, the J call TRBJ2-7; 8 bases are shared with TRBD1. The V gene's germline CDR1 is SGHDN and CDR2 FVKESK. V shed 3 bases and J 2 bases; nucleotides not matched to a gene: 21. The CDR3 sequence is 20 residues long. The CDR3 DNA reads as TGTGCCAGCAGCCAGAGTTACAGGGGGACCGGGAGTACGATTGCCTACGAGCAGTACTTC. Protein sequence: CASSQSYRGTGSTIAYEQYF.

The J gene is TRBJ2-5, the V gene TRBV10-2; D ambiguous. Germline V gene lookup returns CDR1 WSHSY and CDR2 SAAADI. Trimming shortened V by 6 bases and J by 5 bases, and 13 bases separated the two germline ends. This CDR3 has 13 amino acids. CDR3 region: CASRTIGWETQYF. The CDR3 DNA sequence: TGCGCCAGCAGAACTATTGGTTGGGAGACCCAGTACTTC.

This clone was detected once. Its ends do not fully match the called genes, so a read error is possible. The same CDR3 can be traced to other DNA sequences in this sample. V is TRBV6-1 and J is TRBJ1-2, with TRBD1 identical over 7 bases. The CDR3 extends over 14 amino acids. Germline assignment: CDR1 MNHNS and CDR2 SASEGT. CDR3 residues: CASSDRFDRDGYTF. The DNA for the CDR3 is TGTGCCAGCAGTGATCGTTTCGACAGGGACGGCTATACCTTC.

J is TRBJ2-3 and V is TRBV27; the match to TRBD1 covers 10 bases. The CDR3 is made up of 18 amino acids. The ends lost 6 bases at V and 1 base at J; junction bases unmatched: 13. Germline CDR1 MNHEY, CDR2 SMNVEV (reference sequence). Here the CDR3 DNA reads TGTGCCAGCAGCACACCCCGACAGGGGGCGGTGGGCACAGATACGCAGTATTTT. Its translation is CASSTPRQGAVGTDTQYF.

The chain uses TRBV6-1 and TRBJ2-2; the match to TRBD2 covers 12 bases. V was clipped by 2 bases and J by 5 bases; unmatched bases: 15. Germline V gives CDR1 MNHNS, CDR2 SASEGT. This CDR3 is 20 amino acids long. Here the CDR3 DNA reads TGTGCCAGCAGTGAATTTTCTTGGCCTAGCGGGGGGGCGTGGACCGGGGAGCTGTTTTTT. Translating gives CASSEFSWPSGGAWTGELFF.

The chain links TRBV11-2 to TRBJ2-7; 7 bases are shared with TRBD2. The CDR3 consists of 14 residues. From germline, CDR1 is SGHAT and CDR2 FQNNGV. V lost 3 bases and J lost 0; bases outside the gene matches: 2. CDR3 sequence reads: CASSFSGFSYEQYF. The CDR3, as DNA: TGTGCCAGCAGCTTTAGCGGGTTCTCCTACGAGCAGTACTTC.

This rearrangement joins TRBV5-1 to TRBJ1-1; 8 bases align to TRBD1. This CDR3 is 15 amino acids long. Germline assignment: CDR1 SGHRS and CDR2 YFSETQ. The ends lost 3 bases at V and 0 bases at J; junction bases unmatched: 4. In nucleotides, the CDR3 is TGCGCCAGCAGCTCCCGGACAGGGATGAACACTGAAGCTTTCTTT. This encodes CASSSRTGMNTEAFF.

The genes are TRBV2 and TRBJ2-7, with D uncertain. Germline V gene data show CDR1 as SNHLY and CDR2 as FYNNEI. The CDR3 covers 12 residues. Trimming cost V 4 bases and J 4 bases, with 8 bases left between them. In DNA form, the CDR3 reads TGTGCCAGCAGTGTCGCGGATTACGAGCAGTACTTC. Translation gives CASSVADYEQYF.

The chain employs TRBV19 and TRBJ2-1, with D hard to call. The V end lost 4 bases, the J end lost 5 bases, and 9 bases lay between the germline ends. This CDR3 comprises 13 residues. Germline V gives CDR1 LNHDA, CDR2 SQIVND (reference sequence). The DNA for the CDR3 is TGTGCCAGTAGTAGGTCAGGTAACAATGAGCAGTTCTTC. Translated: CASSRSGNNEQFF.

The chain has TRBV5-1 and TRBJ2-7; 8 bases agree with TRBD1. Germline lookup yields CDR1 SGHRS and CDR2 YFSETQ. The CDR3 contains 15 residues. Trimming at V came to 4 bases and at J to 4 bases, leaving 10 bases not matched to a gene. Here the CDR3 reads CASSSGQGQRYEQYF. CDR3 DNA: TGCGCCAGCAGCAGTGGACAGGGACAGCGGTACGAGCAGTACTTC. Complete variable domain (other parts from reference TRBV5-1 and TRBJ2-7): KAGVTQTPRYLIKTRGQQVTLSCSPISGHRSVSWYQQTPGQGLQFLFEYFSETQRNKGNFPGRFSGRQFSNSRSEMNVSTLELGDSALYLCASSSGQGQRYEQYFGPGTRLTVT.

This clone was recorded only once. The chain is built from TRBV6-5 and TRBJ2-2; D gene uncertain. Germline loops: CDR1 MNHEY, CDR2 SVGAGI. CDR3 size: 14 residues. Trimming left V 1 base short and J 0 bases short, with 3 bases between. CDR3 DNA: TGTGCCAGCAGTTACTTCGCGAACACCGGGGAGCTGTTTTTT. It is translated as CASSYFANTGELFF.

The chain recombines TRBV6-6 with TRBJ2-3; 7 bases match TRBD2. Unmatched junction bases numbered 11, after V lost 6 bases and J lost 5 bases. Germline V gene lookup returns CDR1 MNHNY and CDR2 SVGAGI (reference sequence). This CDR3 has 15 residues. The CDR3 DNA reads TGTGCCAGCAGCAACCCCCCACTAGCGAAAGATACGCAGTATTTT. It yields the protein CASSNPPLAKDTQYF.